What follows describes a single T cell receptor (beta chain). TCRdb processed the RT-PCR reads anew with MiXCR; each CDR3 protein has one entry. The table shows over 200,000 distinct CDR3 sequences, with 35% to 45% occurring only once. This entry belongs to a study of patients and donors after allogeneic stem cell transplantation. The CDR3 is 11 residues long. With 3 bases removed from V and 6 bases from J, the gap between germline ends came to 5 bases. Germline values: CDR1 MDHEN, CDR2 SYDVKM. The receptor was isolated from a human donor who was either an allogeneic HSCT recipient or a stem cell or donor lymphocyte infusion donor (not recorded which). It is not recorded whose cells these are; they may come from a transplant donor. Material for sequencing was blood, either unsorted or a sorted T cell fraction (not recorded which). This chain links TRBV28 with TRBJ1-1, with D unclear. This chain's CDR3 is CASSLRSEAFF. Here the CDR3 DNA reads TGTGCCAGCAGTTTGAGGTCTGAAGCTTTCTTT.